These 2 T cell receptor beta chains came from one sample sequenced in a study of control samples from healthy donors and cancer patients. Sequencing used immunoSEQ multiplex PCR; TCRdb keeps in-frame clones, though not all of them. The data show 70,000 to 95,000 clones, around 87% seen once. The sample was blood. These receptors came from a man aged 50 or older in good health.

The chain links TRBV19 to TRBJ2-3, with 10 bases identical to TRBD2. Trimming removed 6 bases from V and 3 bases from J; junction bases left unmatched: 6. This CDR3 has 15 residues. Germline loops: CDR1 LNHDA, CDR2 SQIVND (reference sequence). DNA for the CDR3: TGTGCCAGTAGGCTAGCGGGGGCTCAGACAGATACGCAGTATTTT. Translating gives CASRLAGAQTDTQYF.

J is TRBJ1-1 and V is TRBV7-3; D perhaps matches TRBD1 (6 bases). This CDR3 comprises 15 residues. Trimming took 0 bases from V and 0 from J, leaving 8 bases between them. Germline CDR1 reads SGHTA; CDR2 reads FQGTGA. In nucleotides, the CDR3 is TGTGCCAGCAGCTTAACGGGGGGCTTGAACACTGAAGCTTTCTTT. This codes for CASSLTGGLNTEAFF.